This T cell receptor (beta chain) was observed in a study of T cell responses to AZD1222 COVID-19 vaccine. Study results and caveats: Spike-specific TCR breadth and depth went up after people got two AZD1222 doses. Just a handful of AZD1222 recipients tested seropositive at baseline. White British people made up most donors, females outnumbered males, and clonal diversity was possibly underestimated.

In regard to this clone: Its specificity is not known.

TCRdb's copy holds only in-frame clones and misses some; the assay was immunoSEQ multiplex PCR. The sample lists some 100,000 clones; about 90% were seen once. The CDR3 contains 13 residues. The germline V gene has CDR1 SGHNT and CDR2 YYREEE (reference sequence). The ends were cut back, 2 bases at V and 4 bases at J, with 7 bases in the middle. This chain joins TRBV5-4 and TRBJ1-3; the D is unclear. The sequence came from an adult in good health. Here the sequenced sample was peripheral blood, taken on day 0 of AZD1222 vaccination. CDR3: CASSFLGGNTIYF. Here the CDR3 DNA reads TGTGCCAGCAGCTTTTTAGGGGGAAACACCATATATTTT.